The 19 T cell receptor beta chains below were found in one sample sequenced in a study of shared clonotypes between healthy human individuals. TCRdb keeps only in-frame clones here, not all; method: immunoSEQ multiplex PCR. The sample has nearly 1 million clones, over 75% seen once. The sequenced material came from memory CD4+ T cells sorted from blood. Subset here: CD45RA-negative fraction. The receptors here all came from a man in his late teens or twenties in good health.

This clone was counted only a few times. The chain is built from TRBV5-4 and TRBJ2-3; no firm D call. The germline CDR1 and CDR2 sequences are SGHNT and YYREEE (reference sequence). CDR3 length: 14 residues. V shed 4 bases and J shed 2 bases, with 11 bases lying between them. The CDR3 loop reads CASSPGPNTDTQYF. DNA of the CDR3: TGTGCCAGCAGCCCTGGACCAAACACAGATACGCAGTATTTT.

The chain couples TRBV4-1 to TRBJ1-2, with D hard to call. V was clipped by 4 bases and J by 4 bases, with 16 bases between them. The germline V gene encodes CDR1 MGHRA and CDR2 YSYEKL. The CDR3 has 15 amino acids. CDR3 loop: CASSLSHGQSYGYTF. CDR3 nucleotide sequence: TGCGCCAGCAGCCTGTCGCACGGGCAGAGCTATGGCTACACCTTC.

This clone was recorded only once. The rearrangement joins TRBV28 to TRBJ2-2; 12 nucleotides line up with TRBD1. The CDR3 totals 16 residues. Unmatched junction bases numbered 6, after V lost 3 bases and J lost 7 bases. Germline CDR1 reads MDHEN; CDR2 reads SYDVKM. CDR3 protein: CASSFLGQGAVGELFF. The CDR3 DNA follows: TGTGCCAGCAGTTTTTTGGGACAGGGGGCTGTCGGGGAGCTGTTTTTT. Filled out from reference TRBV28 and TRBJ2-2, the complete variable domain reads DVKVTQSSRYLVKRTGEKVFLECVQDMDHENMFWYRQDPGLGLRLIYFSYDVKMKEKGDIPEGYSVSREKKERFSLILESASTNQTSMYLCASSFLGQGAVGELFFGEGSRLTVL.

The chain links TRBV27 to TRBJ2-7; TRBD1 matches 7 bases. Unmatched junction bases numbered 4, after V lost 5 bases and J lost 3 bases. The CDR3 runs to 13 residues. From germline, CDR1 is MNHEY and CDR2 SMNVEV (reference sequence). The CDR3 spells CASSPGQIYEQYF. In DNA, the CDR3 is TGTGCCAGCAGTCCGGGACAGATCTACGAGCAGTACTTC.

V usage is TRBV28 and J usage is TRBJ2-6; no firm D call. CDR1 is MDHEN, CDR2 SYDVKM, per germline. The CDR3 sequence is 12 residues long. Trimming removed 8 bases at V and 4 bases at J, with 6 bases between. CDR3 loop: CASSQGANVLTF. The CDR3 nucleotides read TGTGCCAGCTCCCAGGGGGCCAACGTCCTGACTTTC.

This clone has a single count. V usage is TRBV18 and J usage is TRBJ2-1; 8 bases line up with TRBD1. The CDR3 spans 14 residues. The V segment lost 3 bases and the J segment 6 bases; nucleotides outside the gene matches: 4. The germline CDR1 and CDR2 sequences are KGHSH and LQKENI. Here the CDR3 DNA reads TGTGCCAGCTCACCGCCGACAGGGGTCAATGAGCAGTTCTTC. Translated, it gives CASSPPTGVNEQFF.

The CDR3 DNA reads as TGTGCCACCAGCAGAGCCAATACAGGGCACCAAGAGACCCAGTACTTC. It encodes CATSRANTGHQETQYF. The chain carries TRBV15 and TRBJ2-5; D is possibly TRBD1 (6 bases). Germline-derived CDR1 and CDR2 are LNHNV and YYDKDF (reference sequence). The CDR3 spans 16 residues. V was shortened by 1 base and J by 0 bases, with 12 bases between the two germline ends.

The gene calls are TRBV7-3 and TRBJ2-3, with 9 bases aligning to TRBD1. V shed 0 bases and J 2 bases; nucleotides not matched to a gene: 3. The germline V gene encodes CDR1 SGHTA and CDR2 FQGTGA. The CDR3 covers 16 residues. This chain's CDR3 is CASSLTRDRATDTQYF. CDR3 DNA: TGTGCCAGCAGCTTAACGAGGGACAGGGCCACAGATACGCAGTATTTT.

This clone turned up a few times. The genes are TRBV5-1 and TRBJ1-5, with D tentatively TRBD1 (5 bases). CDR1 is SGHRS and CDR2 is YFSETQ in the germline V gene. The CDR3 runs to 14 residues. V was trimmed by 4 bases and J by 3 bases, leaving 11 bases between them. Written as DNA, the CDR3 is TGCGCCAGCAGCCAAGACAGTCCCAATCAGCCCCAGCATTTT. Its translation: CASSQDSPNQPQHF.

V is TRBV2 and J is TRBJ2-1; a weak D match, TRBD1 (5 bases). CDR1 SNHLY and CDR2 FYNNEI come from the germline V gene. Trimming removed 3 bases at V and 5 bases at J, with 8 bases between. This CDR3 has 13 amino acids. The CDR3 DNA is TGTGCCAGCAGTGAGGTGGGGCACAATGAGCAGTTCTTC. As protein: CASSEVGHNEQFF.

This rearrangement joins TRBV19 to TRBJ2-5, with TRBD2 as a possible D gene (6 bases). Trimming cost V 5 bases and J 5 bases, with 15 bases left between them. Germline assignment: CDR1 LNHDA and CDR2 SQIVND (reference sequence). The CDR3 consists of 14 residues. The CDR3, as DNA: TGTGCCAGTAGTTCCACCCGGGGGTTTGAGACCCAGTACTTC. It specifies CASSSTRGFETQYF.

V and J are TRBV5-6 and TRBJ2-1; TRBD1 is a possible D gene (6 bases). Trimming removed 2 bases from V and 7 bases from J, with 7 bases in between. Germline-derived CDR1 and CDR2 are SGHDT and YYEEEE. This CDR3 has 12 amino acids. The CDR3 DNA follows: TGTGCCAGCAGCTTACAGGGAAATGAGCAGTTCTTC. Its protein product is CASSLQGNEQFF. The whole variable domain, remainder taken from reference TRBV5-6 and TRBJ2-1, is DAGVTQSPTHLIKTRGQQVTLRCSPKSGHDTVSWYQQALGQGPQFIFQYYEEEERQRGNFPDRFSGHQFPNYSSELNVNALLLGDSALYLCASSLQGNEQFFGPGTRLTVL.

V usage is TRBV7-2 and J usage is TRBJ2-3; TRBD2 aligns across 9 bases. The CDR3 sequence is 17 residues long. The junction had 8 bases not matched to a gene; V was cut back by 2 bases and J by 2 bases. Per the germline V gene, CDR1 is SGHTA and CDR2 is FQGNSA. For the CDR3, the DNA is TGTGCCAGCAGCTTAAGGGCTAGCGGGACTAACACAGATACGCAGTATTTT. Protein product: CASSLRASGTNTDTQYF. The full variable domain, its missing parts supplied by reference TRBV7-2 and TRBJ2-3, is GAGVSQSPSNKVTEKGKDVELRCDPISGHTALYWYRQSLGQGLEFLIYFQGNSAPDKSGLPSDRFSAERTGGSVSTLTIQRTQQEDSAVYLCASSLRASGTNTDTQYFGPGTRLTVL.

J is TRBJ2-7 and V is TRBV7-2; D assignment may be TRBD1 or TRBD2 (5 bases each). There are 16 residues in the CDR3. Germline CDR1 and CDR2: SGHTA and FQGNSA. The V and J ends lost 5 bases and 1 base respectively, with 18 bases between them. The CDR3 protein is CASSPPPGPLSYEQYF. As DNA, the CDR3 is TGTGCCAGCAGCCCACCTCCGGGACCGCTTTCCTACGAGCAGTACTTC. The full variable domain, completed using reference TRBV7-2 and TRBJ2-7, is GAGVSQSPSNKVTEKGKDVELRCDPISGHTALYWYRQSLGQGLEFLIYFQGNSAPDKSGLPSDRFSAERTGGSVSTLTIQRTQQEDSAVYLCASSPPPGPLSYEQYFGPGTRLTVT.

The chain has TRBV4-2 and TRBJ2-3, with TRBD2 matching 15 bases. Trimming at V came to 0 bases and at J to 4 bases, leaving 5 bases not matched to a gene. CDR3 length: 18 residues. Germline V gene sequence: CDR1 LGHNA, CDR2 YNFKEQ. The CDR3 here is CASSQDGTSGGFPDTQYF. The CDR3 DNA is TGTGCCAGCAGCCAAGATGGGACTAGCGGGGGGTTCCCAGATACGCAGTATTTT.

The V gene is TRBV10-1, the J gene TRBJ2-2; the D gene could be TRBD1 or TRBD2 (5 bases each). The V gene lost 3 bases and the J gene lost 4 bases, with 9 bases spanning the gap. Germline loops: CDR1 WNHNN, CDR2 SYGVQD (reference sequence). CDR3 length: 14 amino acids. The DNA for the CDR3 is TGCGCCAGCAGTGATGGGGGATTCACCGGGGAGCTGTTTTTT. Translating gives CASSDGGFTGELFF.

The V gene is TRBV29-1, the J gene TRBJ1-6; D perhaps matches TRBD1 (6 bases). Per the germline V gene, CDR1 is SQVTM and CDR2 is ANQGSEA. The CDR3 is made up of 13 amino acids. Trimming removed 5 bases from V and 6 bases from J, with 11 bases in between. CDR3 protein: CSVRGPPNSPLHF. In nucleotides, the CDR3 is TGCAGCGTTCGGGGGCCGCCTAATTCACCCCTCCACTTT. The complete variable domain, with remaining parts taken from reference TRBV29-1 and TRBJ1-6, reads SAVISQKPSRDICQRGTSLTIQCQVDSQVTMMFWYRQQPGQSLTLIATANQGSEATYESGFVIDKFPISRPNLTFSTLTVSNMSPEDSSIYLCSVRGPPNSPLHFGNGTRLTVT.

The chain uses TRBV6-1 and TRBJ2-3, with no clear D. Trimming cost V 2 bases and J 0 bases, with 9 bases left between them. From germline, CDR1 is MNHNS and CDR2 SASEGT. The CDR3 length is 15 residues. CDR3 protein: CASSESPGSTDTQYF. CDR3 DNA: TGTGCCAGCAGTGAATCTCCCGGGAGCACAGATACGCAGTATTTT.

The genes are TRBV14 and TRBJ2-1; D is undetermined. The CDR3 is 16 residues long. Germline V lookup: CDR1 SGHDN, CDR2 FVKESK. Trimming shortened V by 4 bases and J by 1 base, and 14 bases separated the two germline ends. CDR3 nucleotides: TGTGCCAGCAGCCGTACAGCACGACTTTCCTACAATGAGCAGTTCTTC. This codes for CASSRTARLSYNEQFF.